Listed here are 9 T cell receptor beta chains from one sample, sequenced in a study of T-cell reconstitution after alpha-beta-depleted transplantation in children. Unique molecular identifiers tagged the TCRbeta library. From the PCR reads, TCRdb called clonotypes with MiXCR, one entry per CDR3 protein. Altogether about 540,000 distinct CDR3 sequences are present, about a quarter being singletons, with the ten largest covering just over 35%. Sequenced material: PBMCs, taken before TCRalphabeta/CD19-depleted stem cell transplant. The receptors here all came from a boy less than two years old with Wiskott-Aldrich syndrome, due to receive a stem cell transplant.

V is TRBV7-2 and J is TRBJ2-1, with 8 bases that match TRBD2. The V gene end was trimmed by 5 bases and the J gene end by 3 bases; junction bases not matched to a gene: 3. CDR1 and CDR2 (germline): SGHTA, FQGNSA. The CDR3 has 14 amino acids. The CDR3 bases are TGTGCCAGCAGCCCACTAGCGGACTACAATGAGCAGTTCTTC. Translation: CASSPLADYNEQFF.

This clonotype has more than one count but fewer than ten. The DNA for the CDR3 is TGTGCCAGCAGCCCTCTCCCTTCCCGGGGGGGCGACGAGCAGTACTTC. It codes for CASSPLPSRGGDEQYF. The chain carries TRBV9 and TRBJ2-7; 8 bases line up with TRBD2. There are 16 residues in the CDR3. The germline V gene has CDR1 SGDLS and CDR2 YYNGEE. With 4 bases clipped from V and 5 bases from J, the junction kept 14 bases outside the gene matches.

The CDR3 nucleotides are TGCGCCAGCAGCCCCCGGGACACAAACACTGAAGCTTTCTTT. Translating gives CASSPRDTNTEAFF. The rearrangement joins TRBV5-1 to TRBJ1-1; D is possibly TRBD1 (6 bases). CDR3 length: 14 residues. Germline values: CDR1 SGHRS, CDR2 YFSETQ. Trimming stripped 4 bases from V and 2 bases from J, with 12 bases between.

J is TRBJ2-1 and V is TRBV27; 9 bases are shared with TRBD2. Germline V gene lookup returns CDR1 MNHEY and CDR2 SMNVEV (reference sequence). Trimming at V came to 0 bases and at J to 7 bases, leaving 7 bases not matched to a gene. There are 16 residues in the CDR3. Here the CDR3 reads CASSLSRGTSKNEQFF. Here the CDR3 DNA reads TGTGCCAGCAGTTTATCGCGCGGGACTAGCAAAAATGAGCAGTTCTTC.

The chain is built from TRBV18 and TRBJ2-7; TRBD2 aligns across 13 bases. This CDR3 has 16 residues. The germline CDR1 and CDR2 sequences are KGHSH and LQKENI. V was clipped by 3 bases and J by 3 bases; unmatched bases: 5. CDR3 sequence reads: CASSPMRTSGSYEQYF. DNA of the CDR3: TGTGCCAGCTCACCCATGAGGACTAGCGGGAGCTACGAGCAGTACTTC.

CDR3 residues: CASSLGTGQQFF. The CDR3 DNA reads as TGTGCCAGCAGCTTGGGGACAGGGCAGCAGTTCTTC. The rearrangement uses TRBV5-6 and TRBJ2-1, with 8 positions matching TRBD1. Germline V gives CDR1 SGHDT, CDR2 YYEEEE. This CDR3 has 12 amino acids. The junction had 1 base not matched to a gene; V was cut back by 0 bases and J by 11 bases.

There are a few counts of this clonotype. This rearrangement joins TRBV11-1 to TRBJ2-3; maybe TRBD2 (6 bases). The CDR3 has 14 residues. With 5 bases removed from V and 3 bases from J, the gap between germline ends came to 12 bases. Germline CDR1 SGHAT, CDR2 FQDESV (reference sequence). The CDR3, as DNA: TGTGCCAGCAGCAGGGGTGCGGGGACAGATACGCAGTATTTT. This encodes CASSRGAGTDTQYF.

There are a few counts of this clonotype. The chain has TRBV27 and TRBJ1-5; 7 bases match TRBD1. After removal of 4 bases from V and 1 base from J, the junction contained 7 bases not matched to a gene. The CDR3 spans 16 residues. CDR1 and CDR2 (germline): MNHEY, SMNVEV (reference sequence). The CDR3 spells CASSSTGRGSNQPQHF. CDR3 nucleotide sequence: TGTGCCAGCAGTTCGACAGGGCGCGGAAGCAATCAGCCCCAGCATTTT.

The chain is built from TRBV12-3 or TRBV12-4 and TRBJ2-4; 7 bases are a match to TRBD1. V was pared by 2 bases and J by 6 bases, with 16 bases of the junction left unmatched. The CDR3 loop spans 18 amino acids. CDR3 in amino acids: CASSLMRGGALLVNIQYF. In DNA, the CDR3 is TGTGCCAGCAGTTTAATGAGAGGGGGCGCGTTATTAGTAAACATTCAGTACTTC.